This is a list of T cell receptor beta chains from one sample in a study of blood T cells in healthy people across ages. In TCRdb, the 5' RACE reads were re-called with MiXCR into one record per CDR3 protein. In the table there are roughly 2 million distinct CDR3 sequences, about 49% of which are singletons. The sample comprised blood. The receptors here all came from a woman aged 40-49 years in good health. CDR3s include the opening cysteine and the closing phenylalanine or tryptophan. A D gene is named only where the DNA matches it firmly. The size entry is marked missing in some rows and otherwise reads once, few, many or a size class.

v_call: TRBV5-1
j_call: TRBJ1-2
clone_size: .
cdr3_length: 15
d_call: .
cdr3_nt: TGCGCCAGCAGCTCGCCGGGACCGTCGGGTTTTGGCTACACCTTC
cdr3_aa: CASSSPGPSGFGYTF

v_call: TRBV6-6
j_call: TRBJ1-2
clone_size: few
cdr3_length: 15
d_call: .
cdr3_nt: TGTGCCAGCAGTTACTCGCACAGTGCCTTCTATGGCTACACCTTC
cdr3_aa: CASSYSHSAFYGYTF

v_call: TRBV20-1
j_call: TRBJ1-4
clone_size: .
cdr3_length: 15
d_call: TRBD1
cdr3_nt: TGCAGTGCTAAGAAAACAGGGGTGACTAATGAAAAACTGTTTTTT
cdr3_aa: CSAKKTGVTNEKLFF

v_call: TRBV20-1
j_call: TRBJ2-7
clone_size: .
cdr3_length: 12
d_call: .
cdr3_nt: TGCAGTAGAAACAGGGTTCCCTACGAGCAGTACTTC
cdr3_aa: CSRNRVPYEQYF

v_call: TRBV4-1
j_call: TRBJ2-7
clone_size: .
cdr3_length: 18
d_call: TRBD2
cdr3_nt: TGCGCCAGCAGCCAACTAGCGGGGCTACTACGCAACTCCTACGAGCAGTACTTC
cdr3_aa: CASSQLAGLLRNSYEQYF

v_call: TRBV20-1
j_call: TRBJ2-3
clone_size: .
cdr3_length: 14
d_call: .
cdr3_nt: TGCAGTGCCAACCGGGCCGTCGACACAGATACGCAGTATTTT
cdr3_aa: CSANRAVDTDTQYF

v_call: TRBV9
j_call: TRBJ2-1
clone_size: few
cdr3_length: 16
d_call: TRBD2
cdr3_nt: TGTGCCAGCAGCGTAGGGAGCGGGGCCGCTTCCAATGAGCAGTTCTTC
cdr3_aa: CASSVGSGAASNEQFF

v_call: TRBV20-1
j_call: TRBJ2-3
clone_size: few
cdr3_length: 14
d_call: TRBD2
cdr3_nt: TGCAGTGTCGAAGGACTAGAGCTAACAGATACGCAGTATTTT
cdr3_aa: CSVEGLELTDTQYF

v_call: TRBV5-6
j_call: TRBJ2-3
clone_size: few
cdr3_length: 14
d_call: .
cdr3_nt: TGTGCCAGCAGCAGGGGGGGGTCCCCAGATACGCAGTATTTT
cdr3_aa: CASSRGGSPDTQYF

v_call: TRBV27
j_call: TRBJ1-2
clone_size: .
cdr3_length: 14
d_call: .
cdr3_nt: TGTGCCAGCAGTTCACAGGGAGGCATGTATGGCTACACCTTC
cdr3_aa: CASSSQGGMYGYTF

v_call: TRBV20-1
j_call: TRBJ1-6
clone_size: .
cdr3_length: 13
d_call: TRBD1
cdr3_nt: TGCAGTGCTCCCGGACAGGGGGGTTCACCCCTCCACTTT
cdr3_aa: CSAPGQGGSPLHF

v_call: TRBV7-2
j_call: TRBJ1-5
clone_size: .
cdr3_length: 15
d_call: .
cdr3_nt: TGTGCCAGCAGCTTCTACGGGGGTGGGAATCAGCCCCAGCATTTT
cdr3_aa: CASSFYGGGNQPQHF

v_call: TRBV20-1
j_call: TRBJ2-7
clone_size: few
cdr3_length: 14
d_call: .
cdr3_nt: TGCAGTGCTTCCTCAGTGGGTCTGGGCTACGAGCAGTACTTC
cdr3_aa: CSASSVGLGYEQYF

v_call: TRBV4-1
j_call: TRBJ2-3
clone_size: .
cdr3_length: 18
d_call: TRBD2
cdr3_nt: TGCGCCAGCAGCCAAGACCCTCGGCAGCGGGGGGGCGGGAATACGCAGTATTTT
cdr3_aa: CASSQDPRQRGGGNTQYF

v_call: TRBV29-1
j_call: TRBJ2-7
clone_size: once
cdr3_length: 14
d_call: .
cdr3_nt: TGCAGCGTGGCCAAAACCGTCAACCTCAATGAGCAGTACTTC
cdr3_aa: CSVAKTVNLNEQYF

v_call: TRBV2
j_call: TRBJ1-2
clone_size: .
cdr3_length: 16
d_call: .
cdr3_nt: TGTGCCAGCAGGGGCATCGCGGGTGGGTCTTTATGGGGCTACACCTTC
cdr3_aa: CASRGIAGGSLWGYTF

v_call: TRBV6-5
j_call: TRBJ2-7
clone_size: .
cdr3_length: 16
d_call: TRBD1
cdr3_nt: TGTGCCAGCAGTTCCCCCAAGGGCAGGGGGTCCGACGAGCAGTACTTC
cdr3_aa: CASSSPKGRGSDEQYF

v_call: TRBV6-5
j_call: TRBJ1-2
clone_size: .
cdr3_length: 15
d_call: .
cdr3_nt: TGTGCCAGCAGTTATCTCGGTGGGGTCGGCTATGGCTACACCTTC
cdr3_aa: CASSYLGGVGYGYTF

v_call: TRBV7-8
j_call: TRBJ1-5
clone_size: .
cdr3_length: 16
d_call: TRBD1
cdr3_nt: TGTGCCAGCAGCCAAGACAGGGGGCTCGGGAATCAGCCCCAGCATTTT
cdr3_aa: CASSQDRGLGNQPQHF

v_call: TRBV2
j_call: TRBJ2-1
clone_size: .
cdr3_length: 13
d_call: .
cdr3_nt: TGTGCCAGCAGCGACGAAGGGGGTGGTGAGCAGTTCTTC
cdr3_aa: CASSDEGGGEQFF

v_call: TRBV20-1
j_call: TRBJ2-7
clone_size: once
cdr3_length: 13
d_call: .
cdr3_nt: TGCAGTGTTTCACAGGGCATCTACAATGAGCAGTACTTC
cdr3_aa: CSVSQGIYNEQYF

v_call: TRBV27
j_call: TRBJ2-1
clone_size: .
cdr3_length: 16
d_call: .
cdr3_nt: TGTGCCAGCAGCCTAGCGGGGACAGGGCAATACAATGAGCAGTTCTTC
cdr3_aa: CASSLAGTGQYNEQFF

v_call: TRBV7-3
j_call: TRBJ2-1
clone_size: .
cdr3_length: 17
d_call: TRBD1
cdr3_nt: TGTGCCAGCAGCCCCACATTCGGGGCAGGGGGCCGGAATGAGCAGTTCTTC
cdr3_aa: CASSPTFGAGGRNEQFF

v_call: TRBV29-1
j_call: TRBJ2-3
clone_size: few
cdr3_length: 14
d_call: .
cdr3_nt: TGCAGCGTTGGTGTAGGGGGACTTACAGATACGCAGTATTTT
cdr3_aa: CSVGVGGLTDTQYF

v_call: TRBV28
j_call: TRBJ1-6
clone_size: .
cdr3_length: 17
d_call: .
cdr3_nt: TGTGCCAGCAGTATAGCCCATCCCCTCTCCTATAATTCACCCCTCCACTTT
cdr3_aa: CASSIAHPLSYNSPLHF

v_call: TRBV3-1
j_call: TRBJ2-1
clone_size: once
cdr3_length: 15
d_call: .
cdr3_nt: TGTGCCAGCAGCGTTCTTGGGGGGGCGAAATCTGAGCAGTTCTTC
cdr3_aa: CASSVLGGAKSEQFF

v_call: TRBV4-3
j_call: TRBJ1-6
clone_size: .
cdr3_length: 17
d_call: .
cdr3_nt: TGCGCCAGCAGCCAAGATGGGACGCCCCTGGGGAGCTCACCCCTCCACTTT
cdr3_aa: CASSQDGTPLGSSPLHF

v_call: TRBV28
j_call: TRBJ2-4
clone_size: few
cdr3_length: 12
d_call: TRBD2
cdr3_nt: TGTGCCAGCAGTTTATCAAGCGGGGGAGGGTACTTC
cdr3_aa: CASSLSSGGGYF

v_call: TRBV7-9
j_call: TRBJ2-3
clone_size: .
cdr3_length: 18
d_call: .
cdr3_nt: TGTGCCAGCAGCCCTAATTTTAGCGACTGGGTAATACGAGATACGCAGTATTTT
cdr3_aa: CASSPNFSDWVIRDTQYF

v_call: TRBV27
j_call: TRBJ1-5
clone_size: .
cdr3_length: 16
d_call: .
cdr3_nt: TGTGCCGGCAGTTTAGATGGCAGGGGAAGCAATCAGCCCCAGCATTTT
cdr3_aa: CAGSLDGRGSNQPQHF

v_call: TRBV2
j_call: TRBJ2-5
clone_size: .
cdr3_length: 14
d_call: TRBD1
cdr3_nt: TGTGCCAGCAGTGAGGTCAGGGGGATGGAGACCCAGTACTTC
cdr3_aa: CASSEVRGMETQYF

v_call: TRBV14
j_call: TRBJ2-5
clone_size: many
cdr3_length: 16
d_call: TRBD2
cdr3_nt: TGTGCCAGCAGCCAAGAAGCGGGGGGGCCAGTCAAGACCCAGTACTTC
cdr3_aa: CASSQEAGGPVKTQYF

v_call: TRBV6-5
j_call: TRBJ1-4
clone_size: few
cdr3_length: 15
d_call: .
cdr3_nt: TGTGCCAGCAGTTACTCTTACGGGGACGTGGAAAAACTGTTTTTT
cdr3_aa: CASSYSYGDVEKLFF

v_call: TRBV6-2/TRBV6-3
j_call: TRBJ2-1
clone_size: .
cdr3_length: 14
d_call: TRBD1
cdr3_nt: TGTGCCAGCAGACCGGACAGGGGGGCATATGAGCAGTTCTTC
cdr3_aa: CASRPDRGAYEQFF

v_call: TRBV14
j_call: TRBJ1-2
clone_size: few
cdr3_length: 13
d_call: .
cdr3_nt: TGTGCCAGCAGCCAAGATCTATGGGGTGGCTACACCTTC
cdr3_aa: CASSQDLWGGYTF

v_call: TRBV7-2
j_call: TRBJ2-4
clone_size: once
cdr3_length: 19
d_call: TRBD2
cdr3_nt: TGTGCCAGCAGCCTAACCCACTTACCCGGGACTAATGATAAAAACATTCAGTACTTC
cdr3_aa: CASSLTHLPGTNDKNIQYF

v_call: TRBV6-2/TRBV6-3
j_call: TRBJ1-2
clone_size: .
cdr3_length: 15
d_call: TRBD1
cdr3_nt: TGTGCCAGCAGTTACCTCGGACAGGGTTCCTATGGCTACACCTTC
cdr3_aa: CASSYLGQGSYGYTF

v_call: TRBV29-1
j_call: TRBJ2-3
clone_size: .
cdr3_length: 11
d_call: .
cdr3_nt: TGCAGCGTTGAAGGTGATCATACGCAGTATTTT
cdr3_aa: CSVEGDHTQYF

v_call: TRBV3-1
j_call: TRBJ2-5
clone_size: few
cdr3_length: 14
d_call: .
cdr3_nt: TGTGCCAGCAGCCAATTAAGGGCATCGGAGACCCAGTACTTC
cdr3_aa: CASSQLRASETQYF

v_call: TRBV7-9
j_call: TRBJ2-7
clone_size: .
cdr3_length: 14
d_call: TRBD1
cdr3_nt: TGTGCCAGCAACCCCTCGACAGGGGGACACGAGCAGTACTTC
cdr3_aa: CASNPSTGGHEQYF

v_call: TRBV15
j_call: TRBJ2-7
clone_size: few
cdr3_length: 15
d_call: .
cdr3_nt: TGTGCCACCAGCAGAGGATCGGGGCTCTCCTACGAGCAGTACTTC
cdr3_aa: CATSRGSGLSYEQYF

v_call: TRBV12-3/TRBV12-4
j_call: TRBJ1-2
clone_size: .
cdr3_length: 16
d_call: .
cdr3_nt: TGTGCCAGCAGTCCGAACACAGGGTCCCTTAATTATGGCTACACCTTC
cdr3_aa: CASSPNTGSLNYGYTF

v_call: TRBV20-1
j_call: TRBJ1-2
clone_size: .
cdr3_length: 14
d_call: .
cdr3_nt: TGCAGTGCTAGAGATGGGCATCGCCCCTATGGCTACACCTTC
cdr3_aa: CSARDGHRPYGYTF

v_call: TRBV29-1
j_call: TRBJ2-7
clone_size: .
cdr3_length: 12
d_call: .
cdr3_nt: TGCAGCGTTGCCCGGACAGAGTACGAGCAGTACTTC
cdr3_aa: CSVARTEYEQYF

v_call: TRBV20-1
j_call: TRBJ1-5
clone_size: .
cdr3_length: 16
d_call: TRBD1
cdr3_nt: TGCAGTGCTAGAGATGACAGGGGGTATAGCAATCAGCCCCAGCATTTT
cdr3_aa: CSARDDRGYSNQPQHF

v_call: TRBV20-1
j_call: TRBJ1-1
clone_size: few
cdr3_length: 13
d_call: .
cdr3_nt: TGCAGTGCTAAAGAACAGGGATCGGTCGAAGCTTTCTTT
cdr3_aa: CSAKEQGSVEAFF

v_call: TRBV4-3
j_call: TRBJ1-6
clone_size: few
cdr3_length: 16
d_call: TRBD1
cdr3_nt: TGCGCCAGCAGCCAAGATTGGGGACAGGGGGTAGCGTCCCTCCACTTT
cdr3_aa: CASSQDWGQGVASLHF

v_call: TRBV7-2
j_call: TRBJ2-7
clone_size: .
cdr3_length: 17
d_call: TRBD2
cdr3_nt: TGTGCCAGCAGCCGTACTAGCGGGGGCGACAACTCCTACGAGCAGTACTTC
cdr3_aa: CASSRTSGGDNSYEQYF

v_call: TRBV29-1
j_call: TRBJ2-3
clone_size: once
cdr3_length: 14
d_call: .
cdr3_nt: TGCAGCGTCAAGCTAGTGGCTAGCACAGATACGCAGTATTTT
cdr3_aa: CSVKLVASTDTQYF

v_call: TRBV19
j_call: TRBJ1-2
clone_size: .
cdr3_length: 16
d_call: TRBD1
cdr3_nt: TGTGCCAGTAGTGACCGGGACAGGGTCGGCGGCTATGGCTACACCTTC
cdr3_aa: CASSDRDRVGGYGYTF

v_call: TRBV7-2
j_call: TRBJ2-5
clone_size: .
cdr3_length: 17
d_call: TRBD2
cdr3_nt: TGTGCCGGCAGCTTAGCGCTAGCGGGGGCGAGGCGAGAGACCCAGTACTTC
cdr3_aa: CAGSLALAGARRETQYF

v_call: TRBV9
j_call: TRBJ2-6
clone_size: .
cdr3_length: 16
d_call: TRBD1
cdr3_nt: TGTGCCAGCAGCGAGGGACAGATACCTGGGGCCAACGTCCTGACTTTC
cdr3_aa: CASSEGQIPGANVLTF